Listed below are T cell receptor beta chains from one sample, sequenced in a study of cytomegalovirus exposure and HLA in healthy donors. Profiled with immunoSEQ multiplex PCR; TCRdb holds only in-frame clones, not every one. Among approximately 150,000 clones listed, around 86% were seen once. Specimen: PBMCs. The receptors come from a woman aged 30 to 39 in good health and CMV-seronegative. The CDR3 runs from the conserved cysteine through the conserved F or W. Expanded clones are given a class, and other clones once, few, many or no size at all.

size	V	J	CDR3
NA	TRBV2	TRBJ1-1	CASKPGTEAFF
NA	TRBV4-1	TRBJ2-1	CASSQGIAGGPMDNEQFF
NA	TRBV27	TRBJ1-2	CASSSIGQKYGYTF
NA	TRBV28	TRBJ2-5	CASSLQARGGETQYF
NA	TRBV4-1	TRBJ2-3	CASSQDLASSALDTQYF
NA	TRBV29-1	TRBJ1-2	CSVDSTGDFRYGYTF
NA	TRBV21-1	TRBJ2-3	CASSKRIRAGDRGADTQYF
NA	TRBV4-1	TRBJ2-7	CASRSYRGTSYEQYF
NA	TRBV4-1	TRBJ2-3	CASSHPAGAPDTQYF
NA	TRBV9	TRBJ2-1	CASSAWDRGNEQFF
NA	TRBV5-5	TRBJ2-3	CASSPSGRTDTQYF
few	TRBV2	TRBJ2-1	CASREGTSRHNEQFF
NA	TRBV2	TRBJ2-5	CASSEIRAGQVNF
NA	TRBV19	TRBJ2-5	CASNENRGRRETQYF
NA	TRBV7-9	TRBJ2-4	CASSRLGQGINIQYF
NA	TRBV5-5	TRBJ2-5	CASSHNEGQETQYF
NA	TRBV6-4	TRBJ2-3	CASSELAGAGDTQYF
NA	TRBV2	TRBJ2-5	CASRAGTGGETQYF
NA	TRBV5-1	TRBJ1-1	CASSSGQMNTEAFF
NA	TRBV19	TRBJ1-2	CASRRGALDTSRGYTF
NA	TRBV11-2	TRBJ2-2	CASSLQAGGTGELFF
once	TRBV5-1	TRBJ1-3	CASSLGQTTSGNTIYF
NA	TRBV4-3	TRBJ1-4	CASSQPGSGDEKLFF
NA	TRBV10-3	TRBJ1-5	CAIREGTDQPQHF
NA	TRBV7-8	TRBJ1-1	CASSRLAPNTEAFF
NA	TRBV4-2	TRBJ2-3	CASSPLKGLAGGDTQYF
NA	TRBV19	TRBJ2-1	CASSTRDRRQGEQFF
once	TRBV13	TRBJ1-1	CASSLEGVGHTEAFF
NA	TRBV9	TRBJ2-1	CASSEGQGSYNEQFF
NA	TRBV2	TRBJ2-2	CASSGPRDRVIVGSTGELFF
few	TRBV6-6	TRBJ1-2	CASSLGQDYGYTF
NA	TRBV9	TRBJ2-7	CASSVGGDFYEQYF
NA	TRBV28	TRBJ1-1	CATGGGGTEAFF
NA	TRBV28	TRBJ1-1	CASRGAANTEAFF
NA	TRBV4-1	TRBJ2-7	CASSHPYRGLSYEQYF
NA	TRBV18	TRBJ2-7	CASSPTTELIHEQYF
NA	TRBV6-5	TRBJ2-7	CASSYSSRGYEQYF
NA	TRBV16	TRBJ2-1	CASSKRMRNEQFF
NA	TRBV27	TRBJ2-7	CASRPTSRAEHYEQYF
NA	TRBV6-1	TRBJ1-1	CASRGEAMNTEAFF
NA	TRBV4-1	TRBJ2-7	CASSPGDLSYEQYF
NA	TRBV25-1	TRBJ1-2	CASSRFVLGTSYGYTF
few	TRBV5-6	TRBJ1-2	CASSLATGLDYGYTF
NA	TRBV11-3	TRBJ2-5	CASSLDREETQYF
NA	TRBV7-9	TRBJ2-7	CASSLSSGTYEQYF
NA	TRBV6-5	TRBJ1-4	CASSYSGNYRVEKLFF
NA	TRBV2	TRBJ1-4	CAGGQGLNEKLFF
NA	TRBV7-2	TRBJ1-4	CASSPITGPGDGKLFF
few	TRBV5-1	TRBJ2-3	CASSSTSGRDTQYF
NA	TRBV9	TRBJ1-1	CASSGLQASSSNPEAFF
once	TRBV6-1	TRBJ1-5	CASSEGRENNQPQHF
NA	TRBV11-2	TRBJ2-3	CASSYGGPTDTQYF
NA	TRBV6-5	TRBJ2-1	CATEQGPAYNEQFF
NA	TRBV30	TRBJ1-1	CAWRGRGGSRNTEAFF
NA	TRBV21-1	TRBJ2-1	CASSKEWTSGGRWNEQFF
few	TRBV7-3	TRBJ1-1	CASSFNGGASGEAFF